This passage covers 21 T cell receptor beta chains from one sample sequenced in a study of OX40 agonist ivuxolimab in advanced cancers. Clones were read by immunoSEQ multiplex PCR, and TCRdb kept only the in-frame ones, dropping some. The repertoire holds 50,000 to 65,000 clones, with around 89% as singletons. The source material was CD4+ or CD8+ T cells sorted from blood, sampled in a trial of the OX40 agonist ivuxolimab. The receptors were sampled from an adult with an advanced solid tumor such as melanoma, head and neck, liver or kidney cancer.

V is TRBV19 and J is TRBJ1-5; 8 nucleotides line up with TRBD1. Germline CDR1 is LNHDA and CDR2 is SQIVND (reference sequence). The length of the CDR3 is 15 residues. V was pared by 3 bases and J by 4 bases, with 5 bases of the junction left unmatched. CDR3 in amino acids: CASSILDRDNQPQHF. The DNA for the CDR3 is TGTGCCAGTAGTATCCTGGACAGGGATAATCAGCCCCAGCATTTT.

This chain uses TRBV7-9 with TRBJ2-5, with 9 positions matching TRBD2. This CDR3 contains 15 residues. Germline V gene lookup returns CDR1 SEHNR and CDR2 FQNEAQ (reference sequence). The junction had 4 bases not matched to a gene; V was cut back by 4 bases and J by 1 base. In DNA, the CDR3 is TGTGCCAGCAGCTCCCCAGCGGGGGGCCAAGAGACCCAGTACTTC. Protein sequence: CASSSPAGGQETQYF. Based on the CDR3 plus reference TRBV7-9 and TRBJ2-5, the full variable domain is DTGVSQNPRHKITKRGQNVTFRCDPISEHNRLYWYRQTLGQGPEFLTYFQNEAQLEKSRLLSDRFSAERPKGSFSTLEIQRTEQGDSAMYLCASSSPAGGQETQYFGPGTRLLVL.

This clone has a handful of counts. The gene calls are TRBV10-1 and TRBJ2-7, with 8 bases aligning to TRBD2. The CDR3 loop spans 13 amino acids. Germline values: CDR1 WNHNN, CDR2 SYGVQD (reference sequence). The J segment lost 5 bases and the V segment lost 5 bases, leaving 5 bases of the junction unmatched. The CDR3 DNA reads TGCGCCAGCAGTTCTAGCGGGTTCCACGAGCAGTACTTC. Translated, it gives CASSSSGFHEQYF.

V usage is TRBV10-1 and J usage is TRBJ2-1; 12 nucleotides line up with TRBD2. Germline V lookup: CDR1 WNHNN, CDR2 SYGVQD (reference sequence). Germline trimming cut 6 bases from V and 6 bases from J; bases unmatched to any gene: 3. The CDR3 consists of 14 residues. Written as DNA, the CDR3 is TGCGCCAGCAGCTGGGGACTAGCGGGCAATGAGCAGTTCTTC. This codes for CASSWGLAGNEQFF.

A single count supports this clone. V gene TRBV28 combines with J gene TRBJ2-7, with D maybe TRBD1 (6 bases). V lost 10 bases to trimming and J lost 12 bases, with 28 bases between them. Per the germline V gene, CDR1 is MDHEN and CDR2 is SYDVKM. The CDR3 is made up of 14 amino acids. The CDR3 sequence is CATDLLSGAGGAYF. CDR3 bases: TGTGCCACAGACTTGCTTTCAGGGGCTGGTGGGGCGTACTTC. The variable domain in full, with the rest retrieved from reference TRBV28 and TRBJ2-7, is DVKVTQSSRYLVKRTGEKVFLECVQDMDHENMFWYRQDPGLGLRLIYFSYDVKMKEKGDIPEGYSVSREKKERFSLILESASTNQTSMYLCATDLLSGAGGAYFGPGTRLTVT.

CDR3 DNA sequence: TGTGCCACCAGCAGAACAGGGGGAGACAATCAGCCCCAGCATTTT. Translated, it gives CATSRTGGDNQPQHF. The V and J genes are TRBV15 and TRBJ1-5, with 8 bases matching TRBD1. The ends lost 2 bases at V and 3 bases at J; junction bases unmatched: 3. The CDR3 covers 15 residues. The V gene's germline CDR1 is LNHNV and CDR2 YYDKDF (reference sequence).

The count of this clone is one. The chain employs TRBV7-9 and TRBJ2-2, with a tentative D call TRBD2 (6 bases). The V end lost 8 bases, the J end lost 0 bases, and 10 bases lay between the germline ends. Germline V CDR1 and CDR2: SEHNR, FQNEAQ (reference sequence). The CDR3 has 14 amino acids. The CDR3 spells CASFAGSNTGELFF. CDR3 DNA: TGTGCCAGCTTCGCGGGGTCGAACACCGGGGAGCTGTTTTTT.

This clone is a singleton in its sample. The gene calls are TRBV5-6 and TRBJ2-7; D is uncertain. Trimming shortened V by 4 bases and J by 2 bases, and 13 bases separated the two germline ends. The CDR3 covers 14 residues. From germline, CDR1 is SGHDT and CDR2 YYEEEE. This chain's CDR3 is CASSLTGLPYEQYF. CDR3 nucleotide sequence: TGTGCCAGCAGCCTCACCGGGCTACCCTACGAGCAGTACTTC.

The chain uses TRBV28 and TRBJ1-2, with 9 bases aligning to TRBD1. The CDR3 loop spans 16 amino acids. V lost 1 base and J lost 4; bases outside the gene matches: 7. Germline-derived CDR1 and CDR2 are MDHEN and SYDVKM. CDR3 in amino acids: CASSLSGQGRIYGYTF. The DNA for the CDR3 is TGTGCCAGCAGTTTATCAGGACAGGGGCGGATCTATGGCTACACCTTC.

The DNA for the CDR3 is TGTGCCAGCAGCTCTCGGGACAGGGCTTACAATGAGCAGTTCTTC. Its protein product is CASSSRDRAYNEQFF. The chain carries TRBV5-6 and TRBJ2-1; TRBD1 aligns across 9 bases. There are 15 residues in the CDR3. V shed 3 bases, J shed 4 bases, and the junction held 5 bases outside the gene matches. Germline V gives CDR1 SGHDT, CDR2 YYEEEE.

The rearrangement links TRBV4-1 to TRBJ2-6; D is uncertain. Germline V lookup: CDR1 MGHRA, CDR2 YSYEKL. The CDR3 covers 15 residues. V lost 0 bases, J lost 0 bases, and 3 bases lay in between. The CDR3 nucleotides are TGCGCCAGCAGCCAAGAGGGCTCTGGGGCCAACGTCCTGACTTTC. Translated: CASSQEGSGANVLTF.

This clone has only one observation. The chain combines TRBV7-8 with TRBJ2-5; D remains unclear. Per the germline V gene, CDR1 is SGHVS and CDR2 is FQNEAQ. V was pared by 5 bases and J by 0 bases, with 1 base between. This CDR3 is built from 11 residues. CDR3 DNA: TGTGCCAGCAGCAACCAAGAGACCCAGTACTTC. Translated, it gives CASSNQETQYF.

The rearrangement joins TRBV9 to TRBJ2-1; 7 bases match TRBD1. V shed 4 bases and J 8 bases; nucleotides not matched to a gene: 6. Germline V gene data show CDR1 as SGDLS and CDR2 as YYNGEE. The length of the CDR3 is 13 residues. The CDR3 DNA reads as TGTGCCAGCAGCTTACACAGGGGCGATGAGCAGTTCTTC. As protein: CASSLHRGDEQFF.

The chain uses TRBV19 and TRBJ2-1; possible D gene TRBD1, 5 bases. V was trimmed by 3 bases and J by 6 bases, leaving 18 bases between them. Germline V gives CDR1 LNHDA, CDR2 SQIVND (reference sequence). CDR3 length: 16 residues. CDR3 residues: CASSIQGLVPSNEQFF. The CDR3 DNA reads TGTGCCAGTAGTATTCAGGGATTGGTTCCAAGCAATGAGCAGTTCTTC.

The chain recombines TRBV27 with TRBJ1-5, with no clear D. CDR1 and CDR2 (germline): MNHEY, SMNVEV (reference sequence). The V end lost 4 bases, the J end lost 8 bases, and 9 bases lay between the germline ends. The CDR3 length is 12 residues. CDR3 sequence reads: CASSSTGKPQHF. The CDR3 nucleotides read TGTGCCAGCAGTTCGACGGGGAAGCCCCAGCATTTT.

For the CDR3, the DNA is TGTGCCAGCAGCTTAGACTTCGCCTACGAGCAGTACTTC. Protein: CASSLDFAYEQYF. The J gene is TRBJ2-7, the V gene TRBV7-9; D unresolved. CDR3 size: 13 residues. V was clipped by 1 base and J by 2 bases, with 6 bases between them. CDR1 SEHNR and CDR2 FQNEAQ come from the germline V gene (reference sequence).

The gene calls are TRBV6-5 and TRBJ1-1; a possible D gene is TRBD1 (6 bases). CDR1 and CDR2 (germline): MNHEY, SVGAGI. This CDR3 spans 16 amino acids. V lost 4 bases and J 7 bases, leaving 22 bases between the germline ends. In nucleotides, the CDR3 is TGTGCCAGCAGTTGGACCCCTTCCCGACGGGGACATGAAGCTTTCTTT. Protein: CASSWTPSRRGHEAFF.

This clone was counted a single time. The chain links TRBV5-5 to TRBJ2-2; 14 positions agree with TRBD2. Germline lookup yields CDR1 SGHKS and CDR2 YYEKEE (reference sequence). The CDR3 contains 18 residues. Trimming took 5 bases from V and 3 from J; bases not matched to a gene: 9. CDR3 in amino acids: CASSPRGTSGSDTGELFF. CDR3 DNA: TGTGCCAGCAGTCCCAGGGGGACTAGCGGGAGCGACACCGGGGAGCTGTTTTTT. Looking up the rest from reference TRBV5-5 and TRBJ2-2 gives the full variable domain: DAGVTQSPTHLIKTRGQQVTLRCSPISGHKSVSWYQQVLGQGPQFIFQYYEKEERGRGNFPDRFSARQFPNYSSELNVNALLLGDSALYLCASSPRGTSGSDTGELFFGEGSRLTVL.

This rearrangement joins TRBV2 to TRBJ1-5; maybe TRBD1 (5 bases). Germline V lookup: CDR1 SNHLY, CDR2 FYNNEI. Trimming removed 3 bases at V and 2 bases at J, with 8 bases between. The CDR3 has 14 residues. CDR3 in DNA: TGTGCCAGCAGTGACGTGACAGGCAATCAGCCCCAGCATTTT. Translation gives CASSDVTGNQPQHF.

The chain has TRBV28 and TRBJ1-5; 8 positions agree with TRBD1. With 6 bases clipped from V and 2 bases from J, the junction kept 9 bases outside the gene matches. Germline V gene lookup returns CDR1 MDHEN and CDR2 SYDVKM. The CDR3 totals 16 residues. The CDR3 region has the DNA TGTGCCAGCAGCGCACCAGGGGGCTCTGGCAATCAGCCCCAGCATTTT. This codes for CASSAPGGSGNQPQHF.

The chain joins TRBV6-1 to TRBJ2-7; no firm D call. Germline CDR1 and CDR2: MNHNS and SASEGT. The CDR3 has 14 amino acids. Trimming cost V 5 bases and J 3 bases, with 14 bases left between them. CDR3 sequence: CASSRPSLGYEQYF. In DNA form, the CDR3 reads TGTGCCAGCAGTCGACCCTCACTCGGCTACGAGCAGTACTTC.